This TCR beta chain was sequenced during a study of T cell responses to AZD1222 COVID-19 vaccine. For this clone: Its antigen is undetermined.

The germline CDR1 and CDR2 sequences are SGHTA and FQGNSA. This CDR3 has 17 residues. V gave up 0 bases and J gave up 4 bases; unmatched junction bases: 11. Profiling relied on immunoSEQ multiplex PCR, and the TCRdb table lists in-frame clones only, not all of them. The table lists around 100,000 clones, around 90% of them singletons. Broader study findings: Rises in breadth and depth of Spike-specific TCRs came after two AZD1222 doses. Among vaccine-associated CD4 TCRs, coverage spanned spike, with dominance at 160-218 and 743-854. Repertoire collection took place solely once the T cell response had peaked.

The TCR originated in an adult who received the AZD1222 COVID-19 vaccine. Sequencing used peripheral blood, obtained 28 days after the second AZD1222 dose. The chain links TRBV7-2 to TRBJ2-7; 8 bases are shared with TRBD2. This CDR3 reads CASSLAGGAREVYEQYF. The CDR3 coding sequence is TGTGCCAGCAGCTTAGCAGGTGGGGCGCGGGAGGTTTACGAGCAGTACTTC.